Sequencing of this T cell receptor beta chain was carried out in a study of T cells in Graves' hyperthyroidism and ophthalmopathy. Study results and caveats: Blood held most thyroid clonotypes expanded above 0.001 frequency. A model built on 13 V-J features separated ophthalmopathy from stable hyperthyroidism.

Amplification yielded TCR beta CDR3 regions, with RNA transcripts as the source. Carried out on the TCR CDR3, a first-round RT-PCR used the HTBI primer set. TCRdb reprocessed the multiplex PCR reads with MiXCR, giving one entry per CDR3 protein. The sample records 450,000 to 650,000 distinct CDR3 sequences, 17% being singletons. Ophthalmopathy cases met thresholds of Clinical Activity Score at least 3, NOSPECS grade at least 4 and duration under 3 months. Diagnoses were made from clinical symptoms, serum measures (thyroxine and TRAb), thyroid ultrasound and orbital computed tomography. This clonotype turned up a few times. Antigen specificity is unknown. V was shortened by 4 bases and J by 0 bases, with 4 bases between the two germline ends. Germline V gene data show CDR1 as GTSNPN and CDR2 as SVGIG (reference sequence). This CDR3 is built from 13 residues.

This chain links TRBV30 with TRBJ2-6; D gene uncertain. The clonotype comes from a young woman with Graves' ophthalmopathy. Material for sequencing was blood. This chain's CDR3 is CAWTISGANVLTF. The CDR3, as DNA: TGTGCCTGGACCATCTCTGGGGCCAACGTCCTGACTTTC.